The sequence of this T cell receptor beta chain was determined in a study of blood T cell repertoires in COVID-19. The overall study: Italy, Spain and the United States were the sources of the convalescent and acute COVID-19 samples. T cells, B-cell-depleted T cells, or PBMCs supplied cDNA or gDNA.

J lost 3 bases, V lost 5 bases, and 5 bases had no gene match. The CDR3 runs 15 residues. Per the germline V gene, CDR1 is SGHAT and CDR2 is FQNNGV. Under the authors' procedure: Using reference gene primer amplification, nucleated cell counts were estimated. Generated by immunoSEQ multiplex PCR, the TCRdb table keeps only in-frame clones and is missing some. The V and J calls and clone size are taken from that table; D and trimming were inferred from the DNA. The sample carries 150,000 to 200,000 clones, around 83% recorded once. The sample taken for sequencing was peripheral blood. The receptor's source is a woman aged 55-69 years with acute or convalescent COVID-19. The chain couples TRBV11-2 to TRBJ1-5, with 9 bases matching TRBD1. The CDR3 region has the DNA TGTGCCAGCAGCCTGACAGGGGGGTACAATCAGCCCCAGCATTTT. Its translation: CASSLTGGYNQPQHF.